These 29 T cell receptor beta chains were sequenced from one sample in a study of blood T cell repertoires in COVID-19. Here immunoSEQ multiplex PCR was the method, and the copy in TCRdb shows in-frame clones only, minus some. The sample comprises approximately 250,000 clones, about 84% of which are singletons, and over 5.5% rests with the top ten. Input material: peripheral blood. Source of these receptors: a woman of 80 years or more with COVID-19, enrolled during active disease.

V is TRBV3-1 (or the pseudogene TRBV3-2) and J is TRBJ2-7; 11 bases agree with TRBD1. The CDR3 runs 15 residues. Germline V lookup: CDR1 LGHDT, CDR2 YNNKEL (reference sequence). J was trimmed by 5 bases and V by 3 bases; bases with no gene match: 6. CDR3 in DNA: TGTGCCAGCAGCCATTCCGGGACAGGGGGTAACGAGCAGTACGTC. It is translated as CASSHSGTGGNEQYV.

The chain couples TRBV10-1 to TRBJ2-3, with TRBD2 matching 13 bases. Losses at the gene ends were 4 bases for V and 8 bases for J; bases not matched to a gene: 9. This CDR3 is 16 amino acids long. Germline V gene lookup returns CDR1 WNHNN and CDR2 SYGVQD (reference sequence). CDR3 DNA: TGCGCCAGCAGTGCCGACACTAGCGGGGGGGCTAGTACGCAGTATTTT. Amino acid sequence: CASSADTSGGASTQYF.

This clone turned up a few times. This chain links TRBV6-5 with TRBJ1-6; unclear D gene. CDR1 MNHEY and CDR2 SVGAGI come from the germline V gene. The CDR3 is 12 residues long. V lost 8 bases, J lost 6 bases, and 8 bases lay in between. The DNA for the CDR3 is TGTGCCAGCTTAGCAGCTAATTCACCCCTCCACTTT. Protein product: CASLAANSPLHF.

V and J are TRBV3-1 (or the pseudogene TRBV3-2) and TRBJ1-2; 7 bases map to TRBD1. Germline V lookup: CDR1 LGHDT, CDR2 YNNKEL (reference sequence). This CDR3 has 13 amino acids. The ends lost 1 base at V and 7 bases at J; junction bases unmatched: 3. The CDR3 region has the DNA TGTGCCAGCAGCCAAGCAGGGGGAGGTGGCTACACCTTC. It translates to CASSQAGGGGYTF.

The chain has TRBV7-2 and TRBJ1-6; D is unclear. The V end lost 1 base, the J end lost 14 bases, and 9 bases lay between the germline ends. CDR1 and CDR2 from the germline V gene are SGHTA and FQGNSA. The length of the CDR3 is 12 residues. The CDR3 nucleotides read TGTGCCAGCAGCTTAGATGGGAGCACCCTCCACTTT. Protein product: CASSLDGSTLHF.

The sample holds one count of this clone. The gene calls are TRBV28 and TRBJ1-6, with a tentative D call TRBD1 (5 bases). Trimming removed 7 bases at V and 6 bases at J, with 10 bases between. Germline CDR1 reads MDHEN; CDR2 reads SYDVKM. This CDR3 has 13 residues. CDR3 in amino acids: CASKGVGNSPLHF. The CDR3 bases are TGTGCCAGCAAAGGGGTCGGTAATTCACCCCTCCACTTT.

The rearrangement links TRBV11-2 to TRBJ2-7; D is undetermined. Germline V CDR1 and CDR2: SGHAT, FQNNGV. The CDR3 covers 12 residues. Trimming took 4 bases from V and 3 from J, leaving 7 bases between them. In DNA, the CDR3 is TGTGCCAGCAGCTCGGGTCGCTACGAGCAGTACTTC. Translated: CASSSGRYEQYF.

The chain employs TRBV6-4 and TRBJ1-6, with 9 bases lining up with TRBD1. The CDR3 is 14 amino acids. V was clipped by 3 bases and J by 10 bases; unmatched bases: 4. Germline V gene sequence: CDR1 MRHNA, CDR2 SNTAGT. In DNA form, the CDR3 reads TGTGCCAGCAGTGAGGGACAGGGCAGCTCACCCCTCCACTTT. Its protein is CASSEGQGSSPLHF.

This sequence joins TRBV6-2 or TRBV6-3 and TRBJ1-1, with D possibly matching TRBD1 (6 bases). Trimming removed 2 bases at V and 3 bases at J, with 10 bases between. The V gene's germline CDR1 is MNHEY and CDR2 SVGEGT. The CDR3 runs to 14 residues. CDR3 in DNA: TGTGCCAGCAGTTACCCAGGGGTGTACACTGAAGCTTTCTTT. The encoded protein is CASSYPGVYTEAFF.

The CDR3: CASSITGGTGELFF. The CDR3 DNA reads TGTGCCAGTAGTATAACAGGGGGTACCGGGGAGCTGTTTTTT. This chain links TRBV19 with TRBJ2-2, with 8 bases that match TRBD1. The V and J ends lost 2 bases and 5 bases, in that order; junction bases with no gene match: 1. CDR3 size: 14 residues. CDR1 is LNHDA, CDR2 SQIVND, per germline (reference sequence). The variable domain in full, with the rest retrieved from reference TRBV19 and TRBJ2-2, is DGGITQSPKYLFRKEGQNVTLSCEQNLNHDAMYWYRQDPGQGLRLIYYSQIVNDFQKGDIAEGYSVSREKKESFPLTVTSAQKNPTAFYLCASSITGGTGELFFGEGSRLTVL.

V and J are TRBV19 and TRBJ1-2; 7 bases line up with TRBD1. CDR1 LNHDA and CDR2 SQIVND come from the germline V gene (reference sequence). CDR3 size: 14 residues. Trimming cost V 5 bases and J 0 bases; bases outside gene matches: 3. This chain's CDR3 is CASSVGQPNYGYTF. Here the CDR3 DNA reads TGTGCCAGTAGTGTGGGACAGCCTAACTATGGCTACACCTTC.

V and J are TRBV19 and TRBJ1-2, with D unresolved. This CDR3 is built from 14 residues. The V gene's germline CDR1 is LNHDA and CDR2 SQIVND (reference sequence). V lost 7 bases, J lost 4 bases, and 16 bases lay in between. CDR3 nucleotides: TGTGCCAGTACACCCCCGGGGATGTTCTATGGCTACACCTTC. Amino acids: CASTPPGMFYGYTF.

This clone was observed a handful of times. This chain links TRBV6-6 with TRBJ2-7; D possibly corresponds to TRBD2 (6 bases). The germline CDR1 and CDR2 sequences are MNHNY and SVGAGI (reference sequence). Trimming removed 6 bases from V and 0 bases from J, with 12 bases in between. The CDR3 runs 14 residues. DNA of the CDR3: TGTGCCAGCAGCCGAGACGGGAGCTCCTACGAGCAGTACTTC. This sequence encodes CASSRDGSSYEQYF.

V and J are TRBV2 and TRBJ2-2; D perhaps matches TRBD1 (5 bases). Germline loops: CDR1 SNHLY, CDR2 FYNNEI. This CDR3 contains 14 residues. The V gene lost 6 bases and the J gene lost 1 base, with 9 bases spanning the gap. The CDR3 DNA sequence: TGTGCCAGCAGAGGACACTTGAACACCGGGGAGCTGTTTTTT. Its translation: CASRGHLNTGELFF.

The CDR3 coding sequence is TGTGCCAGCAGTTTGGGGGGGACCGGGGAGCTGTTTTTT. It encodes CASSLGGTGELFF. V is TRBV12-3 or TRBV12-4 and J is TRBJ2-2, with 7 bases lining up with TRBD2. The CDR3 contains 13 residues. V dropped 3 bases and J dropped 5; count of bases not matched to a gene: 0.

The genes are TRBV2 and TRBJ1-1; D unclear. The CDR3 spans 15 residues. Germline V CDR1 and CDR2: SNHLY, FYNNEI. V lost 5 bases to trimming and J lost 4 bases, with 17 bases between them. The CDR3, as DNA: TGTGCCAGCAGTCCTCTGATGCGGGTGATCACTGAAGCTTTCTTT. Amino acid sequence: CASSPLMRVITEAFF.

V gene TRBV27 combines with J gene TRBJ2-1; 12 nucleotides match TRBD2. V shed 5 bases and J 3 bases; nucleotides not matched to a gene: 8. The CDR3 length is 17 residues. Germline CDR1 and CDR2: MNHEY and SMNVEV (reference sequence). CDR3 DNA: TGTGCCAGCAGTCTTACTAGCGGGGGGATTATCTACAATGAGCAGTTCTTC. It specifies CASSLTSGGIIYNEQFF.

This chain links TRBV6-5 with TRBJ1-6; a possible D gene is TRBD1 (6 bases). CDR1 is MNHEY, CDR2 SVGAGI, per germline. The CDR3 totals 15 residues. Trimming took off 2 bases at V and 7 bases at J, with 12 bases between the two ends. The chain's CDR3 is CASSYSRGRNSPLHF. The CDR3 DNA sequence: TGTGCCAGCAGTTACAGCAGGGGTCGAAATTCACCCCTCCACTTT.

This clone turned up a few times. The chain joins TRBV19 to TRBJ1-2, with D possibly being TRBD1 (6 bases). The germline gives CDR1 LNHDA, CDR2 SQIVND (reference sequence). Trimming stripped 7 bases from V and 1 base from J, with 16 bases between. The CDR3 sequence is 15 residues long. The CDR3 DNA follows: TGTGCCAGTACAACAGGGCGCTCCGTTAACTATGGCTACACCTTC. Protein sequence: CASTTGRSVNYGYTF.

The chain couples TRBV2 to TRBJ1-2, with a weak D call TRBD1 (5 bases). This CDR3 is built from 11 residues. The germline V gene encodes CDR1 SNHLY and CDR2 FYNNEI. V dropped 8 bases and J dropped 6 bases, with 10 bases sitting between them. CDR3 region: CASGGVDGYTF. The CDR3 nucleotides read TGTGCCAGCGGGGGGGTGGATGGCTACACCTTC.

The V gene is TRBV28, the J gene TRBJ1-2; 7 positions agree with TRBD1. Per germline, CDR1 MDHEN and CDR2 SYDVKM. This CDR3 is built from 15 residues. The V gene end was trimmed by 6 bases and the J gene end by 6 bases; junction bases not matched to a gene: 13. In DNA, the CDR3 is TGTGCCAGCAGGGGGACAGCGCTAACCCCCCATGGCTACACCTTC. Amino acids: CASRGTALTPHGYTF.

This clone has only one observation. V gene TRBV28 combines with J gene TRBJ2-7; D not certain. The germline V gene encodes CDR1 MDHEN and CDR2 SYDVKM. V lost 7 bases and J 0 bases, leaving 10 bases between the germline ends. The CDR3 loop spans 13 amino acids. The CDR3 coding sequence is TGTGCCAGCATTGAGACGGGCTCCTACGAGCAGTACTTC. It translates to CASIETGSYEQYF.

This clone was recorded once. V usage is TRBV10-3 and J usage is TRBJ1-2; TRBD1 matches at 8 bases. Germline V lookup: CDR1 ENHRY, CDR2 SYGVKD. V lost 6 bases and J lost 4; bases outside the gene matches: 10. This CDR3 is built from 15 residues. The CDR3 DNA reads as TGTGCCATCAGACCAGGGACAGGAGAATTCTATGGCTACACCTTC. This translates into CAIRPGTGEFYGYTF.

This clone showed up just a few times. An end of the junction differs from the germline gene, which may be a read error. The J gene is TRBJ1-1, the V gene TRBV7-8; D possibly corresponds to TRBD1 (6 bases). The CDR3 runs to 16 residues. Germline V gene sequence: CDR1 SGHVS, CDR2 FQNEAQ. In DNA, the CDR3 is TGTGCCAGCAGCCGCGCAACTCCCGGGACAAACAGTGAAGCTTTCTTT. Its translation: CASSRATPGTNSEAFF.

V usage is TRBV5-5 and J usage is TRBJ1-2; 11 nucleotides align to TRBD1. The CDR3 has 15 residues. The trim removed 3 bases at V and 8 bases at J, leaving 9 bases unmatched. CDR1 and CDR2 from the germline V gene are SGHKS and YYEKEE (reference sequence). The CDR3 DNA is TGTGCCAGCAGCTCACCCGGACAGGGGGCGAGGGGCTACACCTTC. Residues: CASSSPGQGARGYTF.

V usage is TRBV7-9 and J usage is TRBJ2-1; the match to TRBD2 covers 11 bases. The V gene's germline CDR1 is SEHNR and CDR2 FQNEAQ (reference sequence). This CDR3 spans 16 amino acids. Trimming cost V 5 bases and J 3 bases; bases outside gene matches: 6. In nucleotides, the CDR3 is TGTGCCAGCAGCCCTAAACTAGCGGGGGTCTACAATGAGCAGTTCTTC. This gives the protein CASSPKLAGVYNEQFF.

As DNA, the CDR3 is TGTGCCAGCAGTTACCCTGGGGACAGGGGCGGTGAAGCTTTCTTT. Protein product: CASSYPGDRGGEAFF. V is TRBV6-5 and J is TRBJ1-1, with 10 bases lining up with TRBD1. Per the germline V gene, CDR1 is MNHEY and CDR2 is SVGAGI. This CDR3 is 15 amino acids long. Losses at the gene ends were 2 bases for V and 7 bases for J; bases not matched to a gene: 7.

The chain joins TRBV7-6 to TRBJ2-5, with 7 bases identical to TRBD1. V lost 4 bases and J lost 2; bases outside the gene matches: 1. The CDR3 contains 13 residues. Germline V lookup: CDR1 SGHVS, CDR2 FNYEAQ. CDR3: CASSSGQQETQYF. The CDR3 nucleotides are TGTGCCAGCAGCTCGGGACAGCAAGAGACCCAGTACTTC.

The rearrangement joins TRBV14 to TRBJ2-5; 7 nucleotides agree with TRBD1. CDR3 length: 15 amino acids. CDR1 and CDR2 from the germline V gene are SGHDN and FVKESK. The junction had 8 bases not matched to a gene; V was cut back by 3 bases and J by 4 bases. The CDR3 protein is CASSHGAGGRETQYF. The CDR3 nucleotides are TGTGCCAGCAGCCACGGAGCAGGGGGAAGAGAGACCCAGTACTTC.